The 10 T cell receptor beta chains below come from one sample, sequenced in a study of blood T cell repertoires in COVID-19. TCRdb's copy holds only in-frame clones and misses some; the assay was immunoSEQ multiplex PCR. The sample includes about 59,000 clones, 73% of them seen just once. The sample was peripheral blood. Source of these receptors: a woman in her 70s with acute or convalescent COVID-19.

The chain has TRBV4-1 and TRBJ2-1; D might be TRBD1 (6 bases). CDR1 is MGHRA and CDR2 is YSYEKL in the germline V gene. Trimming removed 6 bases at V and 3 bases at J, with 12 bases between. The CDR3 has 14 residues. CDR3 region: CASSHGTNYNEQFF. CDR3 bases: TGCGCCAGCAGTCATGGGACAAACTACAATGAGCAGTTCTTC.

This clone is labeled as medium-sized. The genes are TRBV10-1 and TRBJ1-6, with D possibly matching TRBD1 (6 bases). Looked up from germline, CDR1 is WNHNN and CDR2 is SYGVQD (reference sequence). The CDR3 is 17 amino acids. V gave up 4 bases and J gave up 8 bases, with 21 bases separating them. The CDR3 nucleotides are TGCGCCAGCAGTGTAGATAGGGGGACCGACTTTTATTCACCCCTCCACTTT. It is translated as CASSVDRGTDFYSPLHF.

The gene calls are TRBV13 and TRBJ2-1; TRBD1 might be the D (5 bases). The CDR3 length is 15 residues. Germline CDR1 and CDR2: PRHDT and FYEKMQ (reference sequence). Trimming removed 3 bases from V and 8 bases from J, with 17 bases in between. The CDR3 DNA follows: TGTGCCAGCAGCTTGAGGCAGGGTACAAGGGATGAGCAGTTCTTC. Translating gives CASSLRQGTRDEQFF.

This chain links TRBV12-3 or TRBV12-4 with TRBJ2-1; D gene uncertain. The CDR3 contains 13 residues. V lost 3 bases and J lost 3, with 6 bases in between. CDR3 amino acids: CASSFSIYNEQFF. The CDR3 DNA sequence: TGTGCCAGCAGTTTTTCTATCTACAATGAGCAGTTCTTC.

The gene calls are TRBV24-1 and TRBJ1-6; tentative D call: TRBD1 (5 bases). The CDR3 runs 16 residues. The germline V gene has CDR1 KGHDR and CDR2 SFDVKD. Trimming pared 3 bases from V and 7 bases from J, leaving 15 bases between. CDR3 sequence reads: CATSDARDGGNSPLHF. As DNA, the CDR3 is TGTGCCACCAGTGATGCCCGGGACGGGGGAAATTCACCCCTCCACTTT.

This clone was seen a handful of times. This rearrangement joins TRBV29-1 to TRBJ1-1, with unresolved D. V shed 5 bases and J shed 1 base, with 5 bases lying between them. This CDR3 region has 11 residues. Germline-derived CDR1 and CDR2 are SQVTM and ANQGSEA. The CDR3 loop reads CSVHSNTEAFF. The CDR3 nucleotides are TGCAGCGTTCATTCGAACACTGAAGCTTTCTTT.

This clone appeared a single time. CDR3 residues: CASSPTSSPNTGELFF. For the CDR3, the DNA is TGTGCCAGCTCCCCTACAAGTAGCCCTAACACCGGGGAGCTGTTTTTT. The genes are TRBV18 and TRBJ2-2, with D unclear. Trimming removed 6 bases at V and 2 bases at J, with 16 bases between. This CDR3 region has 16 residues. Germline V gene data show CDR1 as KGHSH and CDR2 as LQKENI.

The gene calls are TRBV5-4 and TRBJ2-5, with 9 bases that match TRBD1. Unmatched junction bases numbered 5, after V lost 4 bases and J lost 7 bases. Germline V lookup: CDR1 SGHNT, CDR2 YYREEE (reference sequence). The CDR3 loop spans 13 amino acids. The CDR3 sequence: CASSPDRGGTQYF. The CDR3 nucleotides are TGTGCCAGCAGCCCGGACAGGGGCGGGACCCAGTACTTC.

The chain links TRBV10-1 to TRBJ2-3, with D perhaps matching TRBD2 (6 bases). V shed 3 bases and J shed 4 bases, with 11 bases lying between them. Germline CDR1 is WNHNN and CDR2 is SYGVQD (reference sequence). The CDR3 consists of 14 residues. This CDR3 reads CASSEGTGADTQYF. The CDR3 coding sequence is TGCGCCAGCAGTGAAGGGACGGGGGCAGATACGCAGTATTTT.

The gene calls are TRBV10-3 and TRBJ2-1, with 11 positions matching TRBD1. CDR3 size: 15 residues. Per the germline V gene, CDR1 is ENHRY and CDR2 is SYGVKD. The junction had 5 bases not matched to a gene; V was cut back by 4 bases and J by 6 bases. Here the CDR3 DNA reads TGTGCCATCAGTGCCTTGGGACAGGGGGGCAATGAGCAGTTCTTC. Amino acids: CAISALGQGGNEQFF.